Following are 24 T cell receptor beta chains from one sample sequenced in a study of CD8+ T cells in alopecia areata. Those with alopecia areata gave lesional scalp punch biopsies and peripheral blood. Sequencing relied on a cDNA template that was reverse transcribed from extracted RNA. Repertoires were generated with immunoSEQ multiplex PCR, while TCRdb's copy carries only in-frame clones and drops some. Seen here are 9,500 to 15,000 clones, about 61% observed once, and the top ten hold roughly 13%. What was sequenced was skin. The receptors were sampled from a human donor with alopecia areata.

With regard to this clone: Distinct nucleotide sequences in the sample also encode this CDR3. The rearrangement joins TRBV28 to TRBJ1-5; D may be TRBD1 (5 bases). With 3 bases removed from V and 6 bases from J, the gap between germline ends came to 9 bases. CDR3 length: 13 amino acids. The V gene's germline CDR1 is MDHEN and CDR2 SYDVKM. CDR3 sequence reads: CASSFGGFQPQHF. The CDR3 DNA reads as TGTGCCAGCAGTTTTGGGGGATTTCAGCCCCAGCATTTT.

This sequence joins TRBV9 and TRBJ2-1; 10 bases are shared with TRBD2. Trimming at V came to 3 bases and at J to 1 base, leaving 16 bases not matched to a gene. Germline values: CDR1 SGDLS, CDR2 YYNGEE. The CDR3 consists of 20 residues. The CDR3 reads CASSAPSGLAGVGSYNEQFF. The CDR3 coding sequence is TGTGCCAGCAGCGCACCCTCGGGCCTAGCGGGAGTGGGGTCCTACAATGAGCAGTTCTTC. Full variable domain (missing parts from reference TRBV9 and TRBJ2-1): DSGVTQTPKHLITATGQRVTLRCSPRSGDLSVYWYQQSLDQGLQFLIQYYNGEERAKGNILERFSAQQFPDLHSELNLSSLELGDSALYFCASSAPSGLAGVGSYNEQFFGPGTRLTVL.

This clone was observed a handful of times. The gene calls are TRBV28 and TRBJ2-7; D may be TRBD2 (6 bases). Germline CDR1 is MDHEN and CDR2 is SYDVKM. The length of the CDR3 is 15 residues. Trimming took off 6 bases at V and 4 bases at J, with 19 bases between the two ends. The CDR3 sequence is CASSTGGADAYEQYF. CDR3 DNA sequence: TGTGCCAGCAGCACCGGCGGGGCGGATGCATACGAGCAGTACTTC. Based on the CDR3 plus reference TRBV28 and TRBJ2-7, the full variable domain is DVKVTQSSRYLVKRTGEKVFLECVQDMDHENMFWYRQDPGLGLRLIYFSYDVKMKEKGDIPEGYSVSREKKERFSLILESASTNQTSMYLCASSTGGADAYEQYFGPGTRLTVT.

The chain carries TRBV5-1 and TRBJ2-3; a weak D match, TRBD2 (6 bases). The CDR3 spans 14 residues. CDR1 SGHRS and CDR2 YFSETQ come from the germline V gene. Trimming took 7 bases from V and 5 from J, leaving 17 bases between them. CDR3 in DNA: TGCGCCAGCCGTTGGAGGGGTGTAGGAGATACGCAGTATTTT. Translated: CASRWRGVGDTQYF.

This chain connects TRBV5-1 to TRBJ2-3; 8 positions agree with TRBD2. The J segment lost 10 bases and the V segment lost 3 bases, leaving 10 bases of the junction unmatched. This CDR3 comprises 14 residues. Germline lookup yields CDR1 SGHRS and CDR2 YFSETQ. The chain's CDR3 is CASSSGGAEAAQYF. Here the CDR3 DNA reads TGCGCCAGCAGCTCCGGGGGGGCCGAGGCAGCGCAGTATTTT.

This chain joins TRBV10-2 and TRBJ2-7; possibly TRBD2 for D (6 bases). The V end was cut by 8 bases, the J end by 7 bases, with 18 bases between. Germline CDR1 and CDR2: WSHSY and SAAADI. The CDR3 consists of 13 residues. CDR3 bases: TGCGCCAGCTATGCGGGGTCGGATGATGAGCAGTACTTC. It codes for CASYAGSDDEQYF.

This clone was seen just once. The chain carries TRBV7-2 and TRBJ1-2; D not certain. CDR3 length: 14 amino acids. Deletions cut 2 bases from V and 6 bases from J, with 13 bases between. Germline CDR1 SGHTA, CDR2 FQGNSA. The CDR3 bases are TGTGCCAGCAGCTTAACGTCGGACGGCCATGGCTACACCTTC. This translates into CASSLTSDGHGYTF.

The rearrangement uses TRBV28 and TRBJ1-1; D is uncertain. The V end was cut by 6 bases, the J end by 3 bases, with 14 bases between. This CDR3 contains 14 residues. The germline CDR1 and CDR2 sequences are MDHEN and SYDVKM. The CDR3 loop reads CASSLGRRDTEAFF. The CDR3 DNA follows: TGTGCCAGCAGCTTAGGACGACGAGACACTGAAGCTTTCTTT.

This clone has just a few counts. This chain links TRBV6-6 with TRBJ2-7; D might be TRBD2 (5 bases). CDR1 and CDR2 (germline): MNHNY, SVGAGI (reference sequence). This CDR3 comprises 14 residues. Trimming cost V 2 bases and J 2 bases, with 10 bases left between them. As DNA, the CDR3 is TGTGCCAGCAGTTACGACGTCGGGGCCTACGAGCAGTACTTC. Translating gives CASSYDVGAYEQYF.

The rearrangement links TRBV7-2 to TRBJ1-2, with 12 bases matching TRBD1. This CDR3 is 15 amino acids long. Trimming at V came to 2 bases and at J to 5 bases, leaving 3 bases not matched to a gene. Germline V gives CDR1 SGHTA, CDR2 FQGNSA. CDR3 region: CASSLSGQGAYGYTF. The DNA for the CDR3 is TGTGCCAGCAGCTTATCGGGACAGGGGGCTTATGGCTACACCTTC.

The rearrangement links TRBV28 to TRBJ2-1, with 9 bases aligning to TRBD2. CDR3 size: 16 residues. Trimming at V came to 3 bases and at J to 3 bases, leaving 6 bases not matched to a gene. Germline-derived CDR1 and CDR2 are MDHEN and SYDVKM. CDR3 nucleotide sequence: TGTGCCAGCAGTTTGGCTAGCGGGGCCCACTACAATGAGCAGTTCTTC. It specifies CASSLASGAHYNEQFF.

This clone was picked up a small number of times. This chain joins TRBV29-1 and TRBJ2-1; tentative D call: TRBD1 (7 bases). CDR3 length: 16 residues. The V end was cut by 2 bases, the J end by 4 bases, with 18 bases between. The V gene's germline CDR1 is SQVTM and CDR2 ANQGSEA. Here the CDR3 reads CSVEPLQTGTYNEQFF. The CDR3 DNA sequence: TGCAGCGTTGAACCCCTCCAGACAGGGACTTACAATGAGCAGTTCTTC.

The chain employs TRBV7-6 and TRBJ2-6; D may correspond to TRBD1 or TRBD2 (5 bases each). Trimming cost V 5 bases and J 1 base, with 12 bases left between them. Germline values: CDR1 SGHVS, CDR2 FNYEAQ. The CDR3 has 16 amino acids. The CDR3 sequence is CASSPGRASGANVLTF. The CDR3 DNA reads TGTGCCAGCAGCCCGGGACGGGCTTCTGGGGCCAACGTCCTGACTTTC.

This chain uses TRBV29-1 with TRBJ2-7; a possible D gene is TRBD2 (6 bases). This CDR3 is 13 amino acids long. CDR1 SQVTM and CDR2 ANQGSEA come from the germline V gene. The V end was cut by 6 bases, the J end by 6 bases, with 18 bases between. The CDR3 region is CSVKWQGLAEQYF. The CDR3 DNA reads TGCAGCGTGAAGTGGCAGGGACTCGCCGAGCAGTACTTC.

The CDR3 DNA sequence: TGTGCCAGCAGCTTGGCGGTGGCAGCGCCAGAGACCCAGTACTTC. Translated, it gives CASSLAVAAPETQYF. V usage is TRBV5-4 and J usage is TRBJ2-5, with D hard to call. CDR1 is SGHNT and CDR2 is YYREEE in the germline V gene (reference sequence). V dropped 0 bases and J dropped 4 bases, with 13 bases sitting between them. This CDR3 comprises 15 residues.

Regarding this clone: Sequence at one end of the junction differs from germline and may be a read error. This chain links TRBV4-1 with TRBJ2-1; D is possibly TRBD1 (6 bases). Germline CDR1 MGHRA, CDR2 YSYEKL. CDR3 length: 11 amino acids. The chain's CDR3 is CASSQADRRIF. CDR3 bases: TGTGCCAGCAGCCAAGCGGACAGAAGGATCTTC.

This clone was found once. V and J are TRBV2 and TRBJ2-1; 7 bases are shared with TRBD1. Germline values: CDR1 SNHLY, CDR2 FYNNEI. After removal of 6 bases from V and 0 bases from J, the junction contained 5 bases not matched to a gene. CDR3 length equals 15 residues. CDR3 in DNA: TGTGCCAGCAGCGTCACAGGGGTCTCCTACAATGAGCAGTTCTTC. Translation gives CASSVTGVSYNEQFF.

The chain carries TRBV10-2 and TRBJ1-2, with D unresolved. This CDR3 spans 13 amino acids. CDR1 WSHSY and CDR2 SAAADI come from the germline V gene. V was clipped by 3 bases and J by 12 bases, with 17 bases between them. The CDR3 bases are TGCGCCAGCAGTGAATCCGGGCCGACAAAGGACACCTTC. It codes for CASSESGPTKDTF.

This clone was counted only a few times. The J gene is TRBJ1-5, the V gene TRBV6-5; D is uncertain. Between the trimmed V and J ends, which lost 4 bases and 6 bases, there was a span of 19 bases. The CDR3 has 16 amino acids. Germline V gene data show CDR1 as MNHEY and CDR2 as SVGAGI. CDR3 sequence reads: CASSSPTAVRGQPQHF. The CDR3 nucleotides read TGTGCCAGCAGTTCCCCCACGGCGGTACGAGGTCAGCCCCAGCATTTT.

The chain links TRBV18 to TRBJ2-1, with 8 bases matching TRBD2. CDR1 is KGHSH and CDR2 is LQKENI in the germline V gene. The CDR3 spans 15 residues. V dropped 11 bases and J dropped 0; count of bases not matched to a gene: 9. CDR3 DNA: TGTGCCTCCGGGAAGGGGACTAGCTCCTACAATGAGCAGTTCTTC. Translated: CASGKGTSSYNEQFF.

The gene calls are TRBV30 and TRBJ1-1; the D is unclear. The CDR3 totals 13 residues. Germline V gene lookup returns CDR1 GTSNPN and CDR2 SVGIG (reference sequence). V lost 3 bases to trimming and J lost 0 bases, with 8 bases between them. CDR3 loop: CAWSVVMNTEAFF. For the CDR3, the DNA is TGTGCCTGGAGCGTTGTCATGAACACTGAAGCTTTCTTT.

J is TRBJ1-4 and V is TRBV7-9; TRBD1 aligns across 11 bases. Germline lookup yields CDR1 SEHNR and CDR2 FQNEAQ (reference sequence). The CDR3 covers 14 residues. Unmatched junction bases numbered 2, after V lost 5 bases and J lost 6 bases. For the CDR3, the DNA is TGTGCCAGCAGCAGGGACAGGGGGGATGAAAAACTGTTTTTT. This gives the protein CASSRDRGDEKLFF.

The CDR3 here is CASSQDRWGETQYF. CDR3 nucleotide sequence: TGCGCCAGCAGCCAAGATCGTTGGGGAGAGACCCAGTACTTC. The chain couples TRBV4-3 to TRBJ2-5; D is undetermined. CDR1 is LGHNA, CDR2 YSLEER, per germline. The CDR3 has 14 residues. The germline V and J ends were trimmed by 0 bases and 4 bases, with 9 bases remaining between them.

This clone has more than one count but fewer than ten. The chain combines TRBV10-2 with TRBJ2-7, with D maybe TRBD1 (5 bases). CDR1 and CDR2 (germline): WSHSY, SAAADI. The CDR3 loop spans 16 amino acids. V was cut by 1 base and J by 7 bases, with 20 bases left in between. The CDR3 protein is CASSEYRSRVLGEQYF. DNA for the CDR3: TGCGCCAGCAGTGAGTACAGGTCAAGGGTCCTCGGGGAGCAGTACTTC.